The next 17 T cell receptor beta chains were all read from a single sample in a study of post-analysis software for immune sequencing data. Study-level points and caveats: Patients had higher frequencies than controls of five or six TRBV segments, including TRBV5-6, TRBV5-1 and TRBV20-1.

Libraries were made from TCR beta cDNA, and they carried unique molecular identifiers. From the PCR reads, TCRdb called clonotypes with MiXCR, one entry per CDR3 protein. The data contain 450,000 to 650,000 distinct CDR3 sequences, 44% of them singletons. No antigens are known for them. Sequencing input: blood. The receptors here all came from a girl aged 5-17 years with multiple sclerosis.

In this sample, this clonotype turned up many times. This chain joins TRBV6-6 and TRBJ2-1, with a possible D match to TRBD2 (6 bases). The CDR3 is made up of 16 amino acids. The V gene lost 1 base and the J gene lost 6 bases, with 16 bases spanning the gap. CDR1 and CDR2 from the germline V gene are MNHNY and SVGAGI (reference sequence). The chain's CDR3 is CASSYLGVADGNEQFF. The CDR3 DNA reads as TGTGCCAGCAGTTACTTGGGGGTAGCGGACGGCAATGAGCAGTTCTTC.

This chain connects TRBV6-1 to TRBJ2-3; 9 bases line up with TRBD2. Trimming at V came to 6 bases and at J to 5 bases, leaving 3 bases not matched to a gene. The length of the CDR3 is 13 residues. Germline loops: CDR1 MNHNS, CDR2 SASEGT. DNA for the CDR3: TGTGCCAGCAGCGGGCGGGAGGGAGATACGCAGTATTTT. It codes for CASSGREGDTQYF.

CDR3 in DNA: TGTGCCAGCAGTTCGATCGCCGGGGCCGACACCACCGAAGCTTTCTTT. Residues: CASSSIAGADTTEAFF. The chain recombines TRBV7-6 with TRBJ1-1, with D maybe TRBD1 (5 bases). Germline-derived CDR1 and CDR2 are SGHVS and FNYEAQ. Trimming cost V 6 bases and J 8 bases, with 25 bases left between them. There are 16 residues in the CDR3.

This clonotype was recorded a few times. The genes are TRBV7-2 and TRBJ1-1; D not certain. CDR1 is SGHTA, CDR2 FQGNSA, per germline. The V end lost 5 bases, the J end lost 6 bases, and 16 bases lay between the germline ends. The CDR3 is 14 amino acids. CDR3 in DNA: TGTGCCAGCAGCCCAAGGGTTCAAAGGTCTGAAGCTTTCTTT. Protein sequence: CASSPRVQRSEAFF.

This clonotype has just a few counts. The gene calls are TRBV7-2 and TRBJ1-2; D possibly corresponds to TRBD1 (5 bases). Trimming took off 1 base at V and 1 base at J, with 10 bases between the two ends. Germline values: CDR1 SGHTA, CDR2 FQGNSA. CDR3 length equals 15 residues. DNA of the CDR3: TGTGCCAGCAGCTTAGTAACAGGAGATAACTATGGCTACACCTTC. Translation gives CASSLVTGDNYGYTF.

The V and J genes are TRBV5-1 and TRBJ2-7, with D uncertain. Germline lookup yields CDR1 SGHRS and CDR2 YFSETQ. The CDR3 spans 13 residues. V lost 4 bases, J lost 6 bases, and 14 bases lay in between. The CDR3 bases are TGCGCCAGCAGCCTGGACGGTCCTGGCGAGCAGTACTTC. Translating gives CASSLDGPGEQYF.

The sample holds one count of this clonotype. The V and J genes are TRBV10-3 and TRBJ2-1, with 12 bases aligning to TRBD2. The CDR3 is 14 amino acids. Germline V gene lookup returns CDR1 ENHRY and CDR2 SYGVKD. With 11 bases clipped from V and 8 bases from J, the junction kept 10 bases outside the gene matches. CDR3 residues: CAHSSGRAIDEQFF. The CDR3 DNA sequence: TGTGCCCATTCTAGCGGGAGGGCCATCGATGAGCAGTTCTTC.

The rearrangement joins TRBV7-9 to TRBJ2-7, with a tentative D call TRBD1 (5 bases). Trimming pared 5 bases from V and 7 bases from J, leaving 21 bases between. The CDR3 has 15 amino acids. Germline V lookup: CDR1 SEHNR, CDR2 FQNEAQ (reference sequence). CDR3 coding DNA: TGTGCCAGCAGCCCCCGGGCAGGGCGGATGAGGGAGCAGTACTTC. This sequence encodes CASSPRAGRMREQYF.

V usage is TRBV20-1 and J usage is TRBJ2-5; TRBD1 is a possible D gene (6 bases). The V end lost 5 bases, the J end lost 2 bases, and 12 bases lay between the germline ends. Germline V gene data show CDR1 as DFQATT and CDR2 as SNEGSKA (reference sequence). There are 13 residues in the CDR3. The CDR3: CSAHRAFQETQYF. In nucleotides, the CDR3 is TGCAGTGCTCACAGGGCTTTTCAAGAGACCCAGTACTTC.

This rearrangement joins TRBV28 to TRBJ2-3; D gene ambiguous. V was pared by 6 bases and J by 6 bases, with 13 bases between. The V gene's germline CDR1 is MDHEN and CDR2 SYDVKM. The CDR3 totals 13 residues. Written as DNA, the CDR3 is TGTGCCAGCAGGACTCGAATCACGGATACGCAGTATTTT. Encoded protein: CASRTRITDTQYF. Drawing the rest from reference TRBV28 and TRBJ2-3, the complete variable domain is DVKVTQSSRYLVKRTGEKVFLECVQDMDHENMFWYRQDPGLGLRLIYFSYDVKMKEKGDIPEGYSVSREKKERFSLILESASTNQTSMYLCASRTRITDTQYFGPGTRLTVL.

The chain uses TRBV12-3 or TRBV12-4 and TRBJ1-4; D not resolved. The CDR3 length is 13 residues. The ends were cut back, 7 bases at V and 2 bases at J, with 8 bases in the middle. CDR3 DNA sequence: TGTGCCAGCAAAGGACGGACTAATGAAAAACTGTTTTTT. Translation gives CASKGRTNEKLFF.

V and J are TRBV5-1 and TRBJ2-7; D ambiguous. The CDR3 covers 13 residues. Trimming pared 4 bases from V and 9 bases from J, leaving 17 bases between. In germline, CDR1 is SGHRS, CDR2 YFSETQ. The CDR3 DNA is TGCGCCAGCAGCCCCGGGTCTATATCGGGGCAGTACTTC. It translates to CASSPGSISGQYF.

This clonotype was seen only a few times. V usage is TRBV12-3 or TRBV12-4 and J usage is TRBJ2-1; possibly TRBD2 for D (5 bases). The CDR3 has 16 residues. V gave up 6 bases and J gave up 7 bases, with 22 bases separating them. As DNA, the CDR3 is TGTGCCAGCAGCCACCGGGATTCCAAAGAGGTTAATGAGCAGTTCTTC. Protein product: CASSHRDSKEVNEQFF.

This clonotype came up once. The chain joins TRBV5-1 to TRBJ1-6; D unclear. The CDR3 runs to 14 residues. From germline, CDR1 is SGHRS and CDR2 YFSETQ. The V gene lost 0 bases and the J gene lost 5 bases, with 6 bases spanning the gap. The CDR3 DNA reads as TGCGCCAGCAGCTTGGGTCCCGATAATTCACCCCTCCACTTT. Translation gives CASSLGPDNSPLHF.

The CDR3 loop reads CASSQDQGAWGNYGYTF. DNA for the CDR3: TGTGCCAGCAGCCAAGACCAGGGGGCATGGGGGAACTATGGCTACACCTTC. This chain connects TRBV14 to TRBJ1-2, with 8 positions matching TRBD1. V trimming: 0 bases; J trimming: 2 bases; junction bases outside the gene matches: 8. Germline CDR1 and CDR2: SGHDN and FVKESK. This CDR3 spans 17 amino acids.

The CDR3 nucleotides read TGCAGCGTTGAACCAGGGTCGTACAATGAGCAGTTCTTC. This gives the protein CSVEPGSYNEQFF. V is TRBV29-1 and J is TRBJ2-1, with D maybe TRBD1 (5 bases). CDR1 and CDR2 from the germline V gene are SQVTM and ANQGSEA. The CDR3 is made up of 13 amino acids. V lost 2 bases and J 4 bases, leaving 9 bases between the germline ends.

The chain combines TRBV11-2 with TRBJ2-1; a weak D match, TRBD1 (6 bases). Germline V lookup: CDR1 SGHAT, CDR2 FQNNGV. Deletions cut 0 bases from V and 6 bases from J, with 6 bases between. The CDR3 runs to 13 residues. CDR3 nucleotide sequence: TGTGCCAGCAGCTTAGAAGGGGGCAATGAGCAGTTCTTC. Translation: CASSLEGGNEQFF.